Following are 16 T cell receptor beta chains from one sample sequenced in a study of T cells in Graves' hyperthyroidism and ophthalmopathy. TCR beta CDR3 sequences were amplified from RNA transcripts. First-round RT-PCR of the TCR CDR3 relied on the HTBI primer set. One entry per CDR3 protein, called by TCRdb with MiXCR from the multiplex PCR reads. The sample consists of approximately 370,000 distinct CDR3 sequences, more than 13% of them appearing once. The specimen sequenced was blood. The receptor set was obtained from a woman under 40 with Graves' hyperthyroidism.

This clonotype was observed a handful of times. This chain links TRBV7-9 with TRBJ2-3; D is perhaps TRBD2 (6 bases). The CDR3 is made up of 16 amino acids. CDR1 is SEHNR and CDR2 is FQNEAQ in the germline V gene (reference sequence). V lost 2 bases to trimming and J lost 0 bases, with 12 bases between them. CDR3 bases: TGTGCCAGCAGCTTACCACCGGGGACTAGCACAGATACGCAGTATTTT. Protein product: CASSLPPGTSTDTQYF.

This clonotype has at least ten counts. The chain carries TRBV12-3 or TRBV12-4 and TRBJ2-5, with TRBD2 matching 7 bases. V shed 6 bases and J 2 bases; nucleotides not matched to a gene: 12. The CDR3 is made up of 16 amino acids. CDR3 DNA sequence: TGTGCCAGCAGCACATACGGCGCGGGGGAACAAGAGACCCAGTACTTC. The encoded protein is CASSTYGAGEQETQYF.

This clonotype was seen many times. The chain combines TRBV28 with TRBJ1-4; TRBD1 matches 9 bases. Germline V CDR1 and CDR2: MDHEN, SYDVKM. This CDR3 comprises 14 residues. The V and J ends lost 5 bases and 8 bases, in that order; junction bases with no gene match: 6. Here the CDR3 reads CASSTRDREEKLFF. Here the CDR3 DNA reads TGTGCCAGCAGTACCCGGGACAGGGAGGAAAAACTGTTTTTT.

This clonotype occurred a few times. The rearrangement uses TRBV29-1 and TRBJ1-2, with D unresolved. This CDR3 is 13 amino acids long. Trimming took off 4 bases at V and 4 bases at J, with 13 bases between the two ends. Germline CDR1 reads SQVTM; CDR2 reads ANQGSEA. The CDR3 coding sequence is TGCAGCGTTGTGTCTCCTGGTGGCTATGGCTACACCTTC. This encodes CSVVSPGGYGYTF.

This clonotype was seen at least ten times. This chain joins TRBV28 and TRBJ2-1; D unresolved. The CDR3 runs to 12 residues. The V end was cut by 8 bases, the J end by 5 bases, with 10 bases between. CDR1 and CDR2 (germline): MDHEN, SYDVKM. For the CDR3, the DNA is TGTGCCAGCGAGCGACTCAACAATGAGCAGTTCTTC. Encoded protein: CASERLNNEQFF.

This clonotype showed up many times. This chain connects TRBV11-2 to TRBJ2-7; possible D gene TRBD1, 6 bases. The CDR3 loop spans 14 amino acids. V lost 3 bases and J 2 bases, leaving 11 bases between the germline ends. In germline, CDR1 is SGHAT, CDR2 FQNNGV. The CDR3 sequence is CASSFGAGAYEQYF. The DNA for the CDR3 is TGTGCCAGCAGCTTTGGCGCAGGGGCCTACGAGCAGTACTTC.

The table lists this clonotype with many counts. The gene calls are TRBV7-8 and TRBJ2-2; perhaps TRBD2 as D (6 bases). CDR1 and CDR2 (germline): SGHVS, FQNEAQ. Trimming stripped 6 bases from V and 0 bases from J, with 17 bases between. There are 17 residues in the CDR3. This chain's CDR3 is CASRLAVAVTNTGELFF. CDR3 coding DNA: TGTGCCAGCAGACTCGCCGTAGCGGTAACGAACACCGGGGAGCTGTTTTTT.

In the case of this clonotype: Since a much larger clone is just one base distant, this may be a read error. The CDR3 does not end in the conserved phenylalanine or tryptophan, so this is likely a read error. This sequence joins TRBV11-2 and TRBJ2-7; D might be TRBD1 or TRBD2, each matching 6 bases. V lost 1 base and J 6 bases, leaving 10 bases between the germline ends. The germline gives CDR1 SGHAT, CDR2 FQNNGV. The CDR3 loop spans 13 amino acids. CDR3 sequence reads: CASSLGGGSEQYL. The CDR3 DNA is TGTGCCAGCAGCTTAGGAGGGGGGAGCGAGCAGTACCTC.

This clonotype has ten or more counts. The chain uses TRBV28 and TRBJ1-6, with D unclear. Trimming took off 2 bases at V and 7 bases at J, with 12 bases between the two ends. The germline CDR1 and CDR2 sequences are MDHEN and SYDVKM. The CDR3 has 15 residues. DNA for the CDR3: TGTGCCAGCAGTTTAGTCGCGGCAACGAATTCACCCCTCCACTTT. Translation: CASSLVAATNSPLHF.

This clonotype was detected only a few times. This sequence joins TRBV2 and TRBJ2-1; D possibly corresponds to TRBD2 (6 bases). Germline CDR1 reads SNHLY; CDR2 reads FYNNEI. The CDR3 is 15 amino acids. With 2 bases removed from V and 4 bases from J, the gap between germline ends came to 12 bases. This CDR3 reads CASSELLALYNEQFF. The CDR3 bases are TGTGCCAGCAGTGAACTTCTAGCGCTTTACAATGAGCAGTTCTTC.

This clonotype was counted ten times or more. The chain joins TRBV3-1 to TRBJ1-5; unclear D gene. Germline V gene data show CDR1 as LGHDT and CDR2 as YNNKEL (reference sequence). The CDR3 runs 12 residues. V was trimmed by 5 bases and J by 4 bases, leaving 6 bases between them. CDR3 sequence reads: CASSNVNQPQHF. The CDR3 DNA reads as TGTGCCAGCAGCAATGTGAATCAGCCCCAGCATTTT.

This clonotype appeared many times. The chain uses TRBV28 and TRBJ1-1, with D possibly TRBD1 on 5 matching bases. The V gene's germline CDR1 is MDHEN and CDR2 SYDVKM. V was shortened by 3 bases and J by 0 bases, with 11 bases between the two germline ends. There are 15 residues in the CDR3. The CDR3 DNA reads TGTGCCAGCAGTTTGGGGGGACCAATGAACACTGAAGCTTTCTTT. Translated, it gives CASSLGGPMNTEAFF.

This chain links TRBV18 with TRBJ1-5, with TRBD1 matching over 8 bases. Germline CDR1 reads KGHSH; CDR2 reads LQKENI. The CDR3 has 14 residues. Trimming cost V 1 base and J 5 bases; bases outside gene matches: 1. The CDR3 DNA is TGTGCCAGCTCACCACTGGGACAGGATCAGCCCCAGCATTTT. This codes for CASSPLGQDQPQHF.

This chain's CDR3 is CASSPLQSSGRKYNEQFF. The CDR3 bases are TGTGCCAGCTCACCATTACAGTCTAGCGGGAGGAAATACAATGAGCAGTTCTTC. This sequence joins TRBV18 and TRBJ2-1; 11 bases fit TRBD2. Germline V gene lookup returns CDR1 KGHSH and CDR2 LQKENI. The CDR3 spans 18 residues. Trimming at V came to 2 bases and at J to 4 bases, leaving 10 bases not matched to a gene.

Many counts were recorded for this clonotype. The rearrangement joins TRBV3-1 to TRBJ1-5, with D possibly TRBD1 on 5 matching bases. This CDR3 has 14 amino acids. The ends were cut back, 3 bases at V and 2 bases at J, with 8 bases in the middle. Germline V gene data show CDR1 as LGHDT and CDR2 as YNNKEL (reference sequence). CDR3 DNA sequence: TGTGCCAGCAGCCACAGGGATGGCAATCAGCCCCAGCATTTT. Translating gives CASSHRDGNQPQHF.

The V gene is TRBV24-1, the J gene TRBJ2-1; 9 bases agree with TRBD1. Matching the DNA end better, TRBJ2-7 makes the J call doubtful. The CDR3 consists of 16 residues. The germline V gene encodes CDR1 KGHDR and CDR2 SFDVKD. For the CDR3, the DNA is TGTGCCACCAGTGACCGGGACAGGGTCCTCTACAATGAGCAGTACTTC. This gives the protein CATSDRDRVLYNEQYF.